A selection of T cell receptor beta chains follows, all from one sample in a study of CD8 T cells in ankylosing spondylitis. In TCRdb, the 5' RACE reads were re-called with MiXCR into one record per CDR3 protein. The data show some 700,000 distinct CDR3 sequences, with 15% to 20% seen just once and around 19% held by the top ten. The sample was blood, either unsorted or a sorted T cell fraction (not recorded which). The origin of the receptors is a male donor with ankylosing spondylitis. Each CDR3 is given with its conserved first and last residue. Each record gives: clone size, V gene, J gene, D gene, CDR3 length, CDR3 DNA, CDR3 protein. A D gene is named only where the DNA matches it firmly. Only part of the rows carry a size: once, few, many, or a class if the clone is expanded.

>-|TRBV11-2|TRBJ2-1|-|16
TGTGCCAGCAGCATTAGACTTGGGAGTAAATACAATGAGCAGTTCTTC
CASSIRLGSKYNEQFF
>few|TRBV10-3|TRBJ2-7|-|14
TGTGCCATCAGTGCCCAGGGACTGAGCTACGAGCAGTACTTC
CAISAQGLSYEQYF
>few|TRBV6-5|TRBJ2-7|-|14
TGTGCCAGCAGTTACTCAGAGGGTATCTACGAGCAGTACTTC
CASSYSEGIYEQYF
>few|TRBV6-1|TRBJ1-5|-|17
TGTGCCAGCAGTGAAGCGCACCCCTATTATAGCAATCAGCCCCAGCATTTT
CASSEAHPYYSNQPQHF
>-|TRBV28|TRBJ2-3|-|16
TGTGCCAGCAGTTTATCCAGCGGCAGAGGCACAGATACGCAGTATTTT
CASSLSSGRGTDTQYF
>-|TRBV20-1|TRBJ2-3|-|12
TGCAGTGCTAGACCTAGCACAGATACGCAGTATTTT
CSARPSTDTQYF
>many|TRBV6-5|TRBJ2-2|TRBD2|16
TGTGCCAGCAGCTACGGGACTAGCAGCAACACCGGGGAGCTGTTTTTT
CASSYGTSSNTGELFF
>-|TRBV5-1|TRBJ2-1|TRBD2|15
TGCGCCAGCAGAAAGTCTAGCGGGGGTCAGAATGAGCAGTTCTTC
CASRKSSGGQNEQFF
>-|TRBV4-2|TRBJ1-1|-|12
TGTGCCAGCAGCCAAGCGAAGGTCGGGGCTTTCTTT
CASSQAKVGAFF
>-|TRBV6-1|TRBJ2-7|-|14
TGTGCCAGCAGTGAGGACGGGAGCTCCTACGAGCAGTACTTC
CASSEDGSSYEQYF
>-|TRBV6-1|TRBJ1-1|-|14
TGTGCCAGCAGTGAAGTTGGGGGAGAAGCTGAAGCTTTCTTT
CASSEVGGEAEAFF
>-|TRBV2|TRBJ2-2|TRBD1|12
TGTGCCCGCCAGGGGGCTGGCGGGGAGCTGTTTTTT
CARQGAGGELFF
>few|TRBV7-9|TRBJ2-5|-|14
TGTGCCAGCAGCTGGTACAGGGACGGAGAGACCCAGTACTTC
CASSWYRDGETQYF
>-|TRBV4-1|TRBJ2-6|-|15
TGCGCCAGCAGCCCACACCACTCTGGGGCCAACGTCCTGACTTTC
CASSPHHSGANVLTF
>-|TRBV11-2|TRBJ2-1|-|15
TGTGCCAGCAGCCTAGGGAGGCCCCCCTACAATGAGCAGTTCTTC
CASSLGRPPYNEQFF
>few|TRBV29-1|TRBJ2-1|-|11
TGCAGCGTGAGCCTAAACAATGAGCAGTTCTTC
CSVSLNNEQFF
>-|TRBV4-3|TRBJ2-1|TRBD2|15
TGCGCCAGCAGCCCCGGGGTAGCGGGAGTAAATGAGCAGTTCTTC
CASSPGVAGVNEQFF
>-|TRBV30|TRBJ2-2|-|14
TGTGCCTGGAGTGTAAGCCGGGGCACCGGGGAGCTGTTTTTT
CAWSVSRGTGELFF
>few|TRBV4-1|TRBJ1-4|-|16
TGCGCCAGCAGCCAAGATCGTTCGGCAACTAATGAAAAACTGTTTTTT
CASSQDRSATNEKLFF
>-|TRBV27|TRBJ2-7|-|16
TGTGCCAGCAAAACTCTCATCCGATGGTGGTTCTACGAGCAGTACTTC
CASKTLIRWWFYEQYF
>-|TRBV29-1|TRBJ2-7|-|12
TGCAGCGTTGTGGACACCCGGTACGAGCAGTACTTC
CSVVDTRYEQYF
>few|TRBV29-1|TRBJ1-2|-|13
TGCAGCGTGGCCCGGGACTCCACGGATGGCTACACCTTC
CSVARDSTDGYTF
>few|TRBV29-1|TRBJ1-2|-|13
TGCAGCGTTGAAGATCTAGGAGCCTCTGGCTACACCTTC
CSVEDLGASGYTF
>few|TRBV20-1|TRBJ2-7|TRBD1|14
TGCAGTGCTAGAGCCGGGGACAGTTTCGGCGAGCAGTACTTC
CSARAGDSFGEQYF
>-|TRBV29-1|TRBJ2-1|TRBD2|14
TGCAGCGTTGTCCTTAGCGGGAGATACAATGAGCAGTTCTTC
CSVVLSGRYNEQFF
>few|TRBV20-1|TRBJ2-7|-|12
TGCAGTGTCCCAGGGGCCACCTACGAGCAGTACTTC
CSVPGATYEQYF
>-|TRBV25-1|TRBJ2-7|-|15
TGTGCCAGCAGTGAAGGCGGCGGAACAAGCTACGAGCAGTACTTC
CASSEGGGTSYEQYF
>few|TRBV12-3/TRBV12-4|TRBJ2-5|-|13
TGTGCCAGCAGTTACGGGACTCTAGGGACCCAGTACTTC
CASSYGTLGTQYF
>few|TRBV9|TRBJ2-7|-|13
TGTGCCAGCAGCGTAGGGTCGGACTACGAGCAGTACTTC
CASSVGSDYEQYF
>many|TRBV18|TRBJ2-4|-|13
TGTGCCAGCTCACCACAGGACCCCCCAGTTCAGTACTTC
CASSPQDPPVQYF
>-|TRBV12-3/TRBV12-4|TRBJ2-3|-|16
TGTGCCAGCAGTTTAAGGGGCGCGGCGGGCACAGATACGCAGTATTTT
CASSLRGAAGTDTQYF
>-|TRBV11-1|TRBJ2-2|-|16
TGTGCCAGCAGCTCCTCCGGGACTGTGAACACCGGGGAGCTGTTTTTT
CASSSSGTVNTGELFF
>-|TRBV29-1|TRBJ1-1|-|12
TGCAGCGTTGAGGCCGAAGGTACTGAAGCTTTCTTT
CSVEAEGTEAFF
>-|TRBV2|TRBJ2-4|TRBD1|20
TGTGCCAGCAGTGAAGCTGGTCAGGGGGCAGTTTGGACGGCCAAAAACATTCAGTACTTC
CASSEAGQGAVWTAKNIQYF
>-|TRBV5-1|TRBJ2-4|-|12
TGCGCCAGCCGTGACAGCAAAAACATTCAGTACTTC
CASRDSKNIQYF
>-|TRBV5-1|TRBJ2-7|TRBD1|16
TGCGCCAGCAGCCAAGGACAGGGCACTGGGCCCTACGAGCAGTACTTC
CASSQGQGTGPYEQYF